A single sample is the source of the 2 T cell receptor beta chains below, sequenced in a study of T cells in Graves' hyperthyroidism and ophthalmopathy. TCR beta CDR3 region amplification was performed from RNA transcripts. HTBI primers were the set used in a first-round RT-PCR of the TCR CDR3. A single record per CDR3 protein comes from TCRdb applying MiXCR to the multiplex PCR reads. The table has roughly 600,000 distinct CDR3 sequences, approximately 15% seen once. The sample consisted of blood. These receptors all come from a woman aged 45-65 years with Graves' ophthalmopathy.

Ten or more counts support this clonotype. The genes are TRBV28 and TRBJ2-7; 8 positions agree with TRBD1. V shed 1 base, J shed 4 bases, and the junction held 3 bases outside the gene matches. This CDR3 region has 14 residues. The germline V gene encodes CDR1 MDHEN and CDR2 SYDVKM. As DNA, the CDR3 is TGTGCCAGCAGTTTATCAGGGGGCACGTACGAGCAGTACTTC. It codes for CASSLSGGTYEQYF.

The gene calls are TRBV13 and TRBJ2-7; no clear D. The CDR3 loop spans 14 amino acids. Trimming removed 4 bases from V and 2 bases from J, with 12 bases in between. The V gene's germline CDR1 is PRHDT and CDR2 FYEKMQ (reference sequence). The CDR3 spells CASSSERLPYEQYF. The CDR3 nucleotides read TGTGCCAGCAGCTCGGAACGGCTACCCTACGAGCAGTACTTC.